This TCR beta chain was found in a study of blood T cell repertoires in COVID-19. Across the whole study: Samples came from the United States, Italy and Spain, spanning acute and convalescent COVID-19.

As processed by the authors: Scientists estimated how many nucleated cells there were by amplifying reference gene primers. The method was immunoSEQ multiplex PCR; TCRdb's version includes in-frame clones alone and lacks a portion of them. V, J and clone size were drawn from that table, and D and trimming were deduced from the DNA. The table has 150,000 to 200,000 clones, 87% seen once. Living in about two dozen US areas, the participants were between about 18 and 100 years of age. Participant-given clinical history determined each cohort assignment. CDR1 is MNHEY, CDR2 SMNVEV, per germline (reference sequence). CDR3 size: 15 residues. The germline V and J ends were trimmed by 4 bases and 2 bases, with 13 bases remaining between them.

The V and J genes are TRBV27 and TRBJ2-3; maybe TRBD2 (5 bases). Material for sequencing was PBMCs or T cells enriched from blood (not recorded which). This TCR came from a woman between 50 and 59 years old who had recovered from COVID-19. The CDR3 loop reads CASSYEGRITDTQYF. CDR3 nucleotide sequence: TGTGCCAGCAGTTACGAGGGAAGGATCACAGATACGCAGTATTTT.